The 27 T cell receptor beta chains in this list originate from one sample, sequenced in a study of shared clonotypes between healthy human individuals. Method: immunoSEQ multiplex PCR; TCRdb's copy keeps in-frame clones and lacks some. The sample contains approximately 2.4 million clones, 90% to 96% of which appear only once. Specimen: naive CD4+ T cells sorted from blood. Documented subset: CD45RA+ positively selected. These receptors all stem from a man in his late teens or twenties in good health.

V usage is TRBV6-6 and J usage is TRBJ2-7; no reliable D call. The CDR3 contains 13 residues. Trimming took 2 bases from V and 7 from J, leaving 12 bases between them. Germline loops: CDR1 MNHNY, CDR2 SVGAGI (reference sequence). The CDR3 sequence is CASSYPDAKEQYF. CDR3 nucleotide sequence: TGTGCCAGCAGTTACCCGGACGCGAAGGAGCAGTACTTC.

The chain is built from TRBV30 and TRBJ2-1; 8 nucleotides align to TRBD2. Unmatched junction bases numbered 7, after V lost 0 bases and J lost 6 bases. This CDR3 is 15 amino acids long. Germline V gives CDR1 GTSNPN, CDR2 SVGIG (reference sequence). CDR3 in amino acids: CAWSVAGVAANEQFF. In DNA, the CDR3 is TGTGCCTGGAGTGTAGCGGGAGTAGCCGCCAATGAGCAGTTCTTC.

A single count supports this clone. V is TRBV4-3 and J is TRBJ1-4; no clear D. The germline gives CDR1 LGHNA, CDR2 YSLEER. Trimming left V 1 base short and J 0 bases short, with 6 bases between. This CDR3 region has 15 residues. CDR3: CASSQVRPTNEKLFF. The DNA of the CDR3 is TGCGCCAGCAGCCAAGTAAGGCCAACTAATGAAAAACTGTTTTTT.

This chain connects TRBV10-3 to TRBJ1-3; 8 bases line up with TRBD1. The length of the CDR3 is 17 residues. Germline CDR1 and CDR2: ENHRY and SYGVKD. J lost 3 bases, V lost 10 bases, and 17 bases had no gene match. CDR3 amino acids: CATTLGQGLSSGNTIYF. The CDR3 DNA follows: TGTGCCACGACGCTTGGACAGGGACTGTCGAGTGGAAACACCATATATTTT.

The rearrangement uses TRBV6-5 and TRBJ1-1; a possible D gene is TRBD1 (6 bases). This CDR3 region has 16 residues. Germline CDR1 reads MNHEY; CDR2 reads SVGAGI. Trimming removed 0 bases from V and 6 bases from J, with 17 bases in between. The CDR3 loop reads CASSYSMSTGGAEAFF. CDR3 sequence (DNA): TGTGCCAGCAGTTACTCGATGTCGACAGGTGGTGCTGAAGCTTTCTTT.

The chain joins TRBV19 to TRBJ1-6; D call uncertain. Looked up from germline, CDR1 is LNHDA and CDR2 is SQIVND (reference sequence). CDR3 length equals 13 residues. V was cut by 0 bases and J by 10 bases, with 7 bases left in between. This CDR3 is CASSIEIGSPLHF. The CDR3 nucleotides read TGTGCCAGTAGTATAGAGATTGGGTCACCCCTCCACTTT.

V and J are TRBV5-5 and TRBJ1-5; D remains unclear. V lost 3 bases, J lost 0 bases, and 7 bases lay in between. CDR3 length: 14 residues. CDR1 and CDR2 (germline): SGHKS, YYEKEE (reference sequence). The CDR3 loop is CASSYGFSNQPQHF. DNA of the CDR3: TGTGCCAGCAGCTACGGATTTAGCAATCAGCCCCAGCATTTT.

The chain employs TRBV2 and TRBJ1-1; D is undetermined. CDR3 length: 14 amino acids. V was trimmed by 11 bases and J by 4 bases, leaving 20 bases between them. Germline values: CDR1 SNHLY, CDR2 FYNNEI. The CDR3 loop is CAGLVDQLATEAFF. The CDR3 coding sequence is TGTGCCGGGTTGGTCGACCAGTTGGCCACTGAAGCTTTCTTT. The whole variable domain, filled in from reference TRBV2 and TRBJ1-1, reads EPEVTQTPSHQVTQMGQEVILRCVPISNHLYFYWYRQILGQKVEFLVSFYNNEISEKSEIFDDQFSVERPDGSNFTLKIRSTKLEDSAMYFCAGLVDQLATEAFFGQGTRLTVV.

The DNA of the CDR3 is TGTGCCAGCTCACCGTGGGGAAACGACTATGGCTACACCTTC. It translates to CASSPWGNDYGYTF. The chain is built from TRBV18 and TRBJ1-2; D gene ambiguous. The V end lost 3 bases, the J end lost 3 bases, and 11 bases lay between the germline ends. This CDR3 has 14 amino acids. Germline V gives CDR1 KGHSH, CDR2 LQKENI.

The gene calls are TRBV30 and TRBJ2-1, with unresolved D. V was shortened by 1 base and J by 7 bases, with 5 bases between the two germline ends. The CDR3 has 11 amino acids. CDR1 GTSNPN and CDR2 SVGIG come from the germline V gene (reference sequence). CDR3 region: CAWSALNEQFF. In DNA form, the CDR3 reads TGTGCCTGGAGTGCCCTGAATGAGCAGTTCTTC.

The chain joins TRBV7-9 to TRBJ2-3, with D possibly TRBD1 on 6 matching bases. The CDR3 length is 13 residues. Looked up from germline, CDR1 is SEHNR and CDR2 is FQNEAQ (reference sequence). In DNA, the CDR3 is TGTGTCTCGACGTGGGGGCCTACAGATACGCAGTATTTT. This translates into CVSTWGPTDTQYF.

On this clone itself: The sample carries other DNA sequences with the same CDR3. The J gene is TRBJ1-2, the V gene TRBV30, with D unresolved. V lost 3 bases and J 2 bases, leaving 7 bases between the germline ends. Germline CDR1 GTSNPN, CDR2 SVGIG (reference sequence). The CDR3 totals 12 residues. CDR3 nucleotides: TGTGCCTGGAGCCCTGACAACTATGGCTACACCTTC. Translating it yields CAWSPDNYGYTF. The entire variable domain, with the rest obtained from reference TRBV30 and TRBJ1-2, is as follows: SQTIHQWPATLVQPVGSPLSLECTVEGTSNPNLYWYRQAAGRGLQLLFYSVGIGQISSEVPQNLSASRPQDRQFILSSKKLLLSDSGFYLCAWSPDNYGYTFGSGTRLTVV.

This clone has a single count. The V and J genes are TRBV18 and TRBJ2-7, with 11 bases lining up with TRBD2. The V gene end was trimmed by 3 bases and the J gene end by 5 bases; junction bases not matched to a gene: 15. Germline V CDR1 and CDR2: KGHSH, LQKENI. The CDR3 extends over 18 amino acids. The CDR3 sequence: CASSPQNPSLAGVDEQYF. The CDR3, as DNA: TGTGCCAGCTCACCTCAAAACCCCTCACTAGCGGGAGTTGACGAGCAGTACTTC.

The rearrangement joins TRBV20-1 to TRBJ2-1, with unresolved D. Trimming took off 7 bases at V and 7 bases at J, with 11 bases between the two ends. Germline assignment: CDR1 DFQATT and CDR2 SNEGSKA (reference sequence). The CDR3 covers 11 residues. CDR3 sequence: CSVWTVNEQFF. The CDR3 region has the DNA TGCAGTGTTTGGACGGTAAATGAGCAGTTCTTC.

The chain has TRBV5-1 and TRBJ2-1, with D hard to call. Trimming took 0 bases from V and 5 from J, leaving 15 bases between them. This CDR3 comprises 16 residues. Germline V CDR1 and CDR2: SGHRS, YFSETQ. CDR3 protein: CASSLEVSVVDNEQFF. CDR3 in DNA: TGCGCCAGCAGCTTGGAGGTATCAGTGGTAGACAATGAGCAGTTCTTC.

The CDR3 sequence is CASSGEGLAGEETQYF. CDR3 DNA sequence: TGTGCCAGCAGCGGGGAAGGACTAGCGGGAGAAGAGACCCAGTACTTC. The genes are TRBV5-4 and TRBJ2-5, with 13 bases fitting TRBD2. The CDR3 contains 16 residues. CDR1 is SGHNT and CDR2 is YYREEE in the germline V gene (reference sequence). The trim removed 4 bases at V and 3 bases at J, leaving 6 bases unmatched.

The rearrangement links TRBV9 to TRBJ2-5; D is unclear. The CDR3 length is 15 residues. Trimming shortened V by 3 bases and J by 5 bases, and 17 bases separated the two germline ends. CDR1 SGDLS and CDR2 YYNGEE come from the germline V gene. For the CDR3, the DNA is TGTGCCAGCAGCGGTTTTAACCAAGAGTGGGAGACCCAGTACTTC. Translation: CASSGFNQEWETQYF.

The chain carries TRBV5-1 and TRBJ2-7; possible D gene TRBD2, 6 bases. This CDR3 has 13 residues. Trimming cost V 6 bases and J 2 bases, with 12 bases left between them. Germline CDR1 is SGHRS and CDR2 is YFSETQ. This chain's CDR3 is CASTGGGTYEQYF. As DNA, the CDR3 is TGCGCCAGCACCGGGGGAGGAACCTACGAGCAGTACTTC.

The chain uses TRBV28 and TRBJ1-2; no reliable D call. Germline-derived CDR1 and CDR2 are MDHEN and SYDVKM. The CDR3 extends over 12 amino acids. Trimming stripped 3 bases from V and 6 bases from J, with 8 bases between. The DNA for the CDR3 is TGTGCCAGCAGTTTTGCAGGAAATGGCTACACCTTC. Amino acids: CASSFAGNGYTF.

The chain links TRBV5-1 to TRBJ1-4, with D hard to call. CDR1 and CDR2 from the germline V gene are SGHRS and YFSETQ. CDR3 length equals 13 residues. V lost 4 bases and J lost 8, with 12 bases in between. For the CDR3, the DNA is TGCGCCAGCAGCCTTGGAAGGTGGGAAAAACTGTTTTTT. This sequence encodes CASSLGRWEKLFF.

As to this clone: Other DNA sequences in the same sample also yield this CDR3. The chain links TRBV6-1 to TRBJ1-1; no definite D call. Germline V gives CDR1 MNHNS, CDR2 SASEGT. The CDR3 contains 12 residues. The germline V and J ends were trimmed by 8 bases and 7 bases, with 14 bases remaining between them. The CDR3 nucleotides are TGTGCCAGCTCGGACCTTCGGGGTGAAGCTTTCTTT. As protein: CASSDLRGEAFF.

Notes on this clone: Other DNA sequences in this specimen translate into the identical CDR3. The chain carries TRBV28 and TRBJ1-1; D is uncertain. The V gene's germline CDR1 is MDHEN and CDR2 SYDVKM. Trimming stripped 4 bases from V and 2 bases from J, with 5 bases between. The CDR3 is 12 residues long. The CDR3, as DNA: TGTGCCAGCAGTTCCAGAAACACTGAAGCTTTCTTT. Translating it yields CASSSRNTEAFF.

This chain links TRBV6-1 with TRBJ2-5, with unresolved D. The CDR3 extends over 15 amino acids. CDR1 is MNHNS and CDR2 is SASEGT in the germline V gene. The germline V and J ends were trimmed by 0 bases and 8 bases, with 16 bases remaining between them. The CDR3 spells CASSEAGKGPETQYF. The CDR3 region has the DNA TGTGCCAGCAGTGAAGCCGGAAAGGGCCCGGAAACCCAGTACTTC.

Worth noting for this clone: Additional DNA sequences in this sample encode the identical CDR3. The chain joins TRBV7-9 to TRBJ2-2; the D is unclear. V lost 1 base to trimming and J lost 3 bases, with 6 bases between them. Germline V lookup: CDR1 SEHNR, CDR2 FQNEAQ (reference sequence). The CDR3 runs to 14 residues. In nucleotides, the CDR3 is TGTGCCAGCAGCTTAGGTGGATACACCGGGGAGCTGTTTTTT. Protein sequence: CASSLGGYTGELFF.

This clone was detected only once. The CDR3 here is CAISDPQETQYF. The CDR3 DNA is TGTGCCATCAGTGACCCCCAAGAGACCCAGTACTTC. The genes are TRBV10-3 and TRBJ2-5; no clear D. Trimming cost V 3 bases and J 1 base, with 3 bases left between them. The germline CDR1 and CDR2 sequences are ENHRY and SYGVKD. CDR3 length: 12 amino acids.

Concerning this clone itself: Other DNA sequences within the sample encode an identical CDR3. J is TRBJ1-1 and V is TRBV5-1; unclear D gene. CDR1 SGHRS and CDR2 YFSETQ come from the germline V gene. The CDR3 is 13 amino acids. Between the trimmed V and J ends, which lost 2 bases and 1 base, there was a span of 6 bases. CDR3 in amino acids: CASSLQTNTEAFF. The CDR3 nucleotides read TGCGCCAGCAGCTTACAGACGAACACTGAAGCTTTCTTT.

Worth noting for this clone: An end of the junction differs from the germline gene, which may be a read error. The chain employs TRBV7-7 and TRBJ2-2; weak D call: TRBD1 (6 bases). This CDR3 region has 20 residues. Germline loops: CDR1 SSHAT, CDR2 FNYEAQ (reference sequence). This chain's CDR3 is CASSLAQWGPGTANTGELFF. Written as DNA, the CDR3 is TGTGCTAGCAGCTTAGCACAATGGGGGCCCGGGACGGCGAACACCGGGGAGCTGTTTTTT.